This TCR beta chain is drawn from a study of shared clonotypes between healthy human individuals. The assay used deep level. Using immunoSEQ multiplex PCR, the repertoire was profiled, and TCRdb retains in-frame clones only, with some absent. The sample shows over 1.4 million clones, over 95% of them seen only once. The CDR3 totals 14 residues. V lost 4 bases to trimming and J lost 2 bases, with 12 bases between them. The germline V gene has CDR1 MGHDK and CDR2 SYGVNS. In regard to this clone: Its antigen is still unknown.

CD4+ cell separation produced CD45RA+ naive and CD45RA-negative memory subsets. Findings and caveats of the study: Generation probability values for non-shared clonotypes were lower than those for clonotypes shared by all four donors. Depth of sequencing was expected to influence donor clonotype sharing.

The sequenced material came from naive CD4+ T cells sorted from blood. Subset of the sample: CD45RA+ positively selected. This chain connects TRBV25-1 to TRBJ2-7; no firm D call. This TCR was recovered from a man aged 25-45 years in good health. As DNA, the CDR3 is TGTGCCAGCAGTGGTTTGTGGCCGCCCTACGAGCAGTACTTC. This gives the protein CASSGLWPPYEQYF.